This T cell receptor beta chain was profiled in a study of early T cells in non-severe SARS-CoV-2 infection. In its sample, this clonotype was seen a few times. Its antigen is unidentified. Germline assignment: CDR1 SGDLS and CDR2 YYNGEE. With 5 bases removed from V and 6 bases from J, the gap between germline ends came to 15 bases. The CDR3 has 14 amino acids. Each single cDNA molecule received a unique molecular identifier. TCRdb fed the 5' RACE reads into MiXCR, producing one record per CDR3 protein. The data hold 45,000 to 55,000 distinct CDR3 sequences, with about 10% observed a single time. Study-wide results and limits: Clonotype matching in VDJdb favored anti-spike CD8 responses and did not capture private and CD4 specificities.

The origin of this receptor is an adult who was a healthcare worker with PCR-confirmed SARS-CoV-2 infection or an uninfected control (not recorded which). The J gene is TRBJ2-1, the V gene TRBV9, with D possibly being TRBD1 (6 bases). Sequencing input: whole blood. In nucleotides, the CDR3 is TGTGCCAGCAGTCGACAGGCGGTGGGCAATGAGCAGTTCTTC. Translated, it gives CASSRQAVGNEQFF. Drawing the rest from reference TRBV9 and TRBJ2-1, the complete variable domain is DSGVTQTPKHLITATGQRVTLRCSPRSGDLSVYWYQQSLDQGLQFLIQYYNGEERAKGNILERFSAQQFPDLHSELNLSSLELGDSALYFCASSRQAVGNEQFFGPGTRLTVL.